The 16 T cell receptor beta chains given below trace back to one sample, sequenced in a study of cytomegalovirus exposure and HLA in healthy donors. Primers: 60 Vbeta forward and 13 Jbeta reverse. Repertoires were generated with immunoSEQ multiplex PCR, while TCRdb's copy carries only in-frame clones and drops some. The data show approximately 140,000 clones, around 80% seen once. Sequenced material: PBMCs. Receptors were obtained from a woman between 18 and 30 years old in good health and CMV-seronegative.

This clone appeared a few times. The J gene is TRBJ1-2, the V gene TRBV27; D gene uncertain. V dropped 3 bases and J dropped 3 bases, with 8 bases sitting between them. Germline V gives CDR1 MNHEY, CDR2 SMNVEV (reference sequence). The CDR3 extends over 13 amino acids. The chain's CDR3 is CASSFYGDYGYTF. In DNA, the CDR3 is TGTGCCAGCAGTTTCTACGGAGACTATGGCTACACCTTC.

CDR3 sequence reads: CASSSTPRGTPGNTIYF. The CDR3 DNA is TGCGCCAGCAGCTCGACCCCCAGGGGGACACCTGGAAACACCATATATTTT. The chain carries TRBV5-1 and TRBJ1-3, with 7 bases identical to TRBD1. V lost 3 bases and J lost 2; bases outside the gene matches: 11. CDR1 SGHRS and CDR2 YFSETQ come from the germline V gene. This CDR3 spans 17 amino acids.

The chain employs TRBV29-1 and TRBJ1-1, with 8 bases matching TRBD1. The CDR3 covers 14 residues. In germline, CDR1 is SQVTM, CDR2 ANQGSEA. The junction had 11 bases not matched to a gene; V was cut back by 5 bases and J by 6 bases. The CDR3 region has the DNA TGCAGCGTTCTCTCGACAGGGGCCGGCTCTGAAGCTTTCTTT. Residues: CSVLSTGAGSEAFF.

V gene TRBV5-4 combines with J gene TRBJ1-3, with a tentative D call TRBD1 (5 bases). CDR1 is SGHNT, CDR2 YYREEE, per germline (reference sequence). CDR3 size: 17 residues. V lost 4 bases and J 0 bases, leaving 17 bases between the germline ends. The CDR3 sequence is CASSPGGQAPSGNTIYF. For the CDR3, the DNA is TGTGCCAGCAGCCCGGGGGGTCAGGCCCCCTCTGGAAACACCATATATTTT.

The V call is TRBV6-5, the J call TRBJ1-5, with D maybe TRBD1 (5 bases). V dropped 4 bases and J dropped 5 bases, with 15 bases sitting between them. The length of the CDR3 is 15 residues. Germline CDR1 is MNHEY and CDR2 is SVGAGI. The CDR3 region has the DNA TGTGCCAGCAGTTCCTCTTACGGGGGAGATCAGCCCCAGCATTTT. As protein: CASSSSYGGDQPQHF.

The gene calls are TRBV7-2 and TRBJ1-1; no firm D call. Trimming left V 2 bases short and J 3 bases short, with 13 bases between. This CDR3 has 15 amino acids. Germline CDR1 SGHTA, CDR2 FQGNSA. For the CDR3, the DNA is TGTGCCAGCAGCTTATTTACCGGGTCCGACACTGAAGCTTTCTTT. Encoded protein: CASSLFTGSDTEAFF.

The chain links TRBV15 to TRBJ2-5; TRBD2 aligns across 8 bases. The CDR3 length is 17 residues. V gave up 1 base and J gave up 1 base; unmatched junction bases: 8. Germline CDR1 and CDR2: LNHNV and YYDKDF (reference sequence). The CDR3 DNA is TGTGCCACCAGCAGAGGGGTCGCGGGAGGTTCCCAAGAGACCCAGTACTTC. Translating it yields CATSRGVAGGSQETQYF.

The V and J genes are TRBV19 and TRBJ1-2, with D hard to call. This CDR3 contains 15 residues. The germline V and J ends were trimmed by 6 bases and 4 bases, with 18 bases remaining between them. In germline, CDR1 is LNHDA, CDR2 SQIVND (reference sequence). This CDR3 is CASRSTAGSAYGYTF. DNA for the CDR3: TGTGCCAGTAGGAGCACGGCGGGCTCGGCCTATGGCTACACCTTC.

This sequence joins TRBV27 and TRBJ2-7; TRBD2 aligns across 7 bases. This CDR3 is built from 16 residues. J gave up 7 bases and V 0 bases, and 12 bases lay outside the gene matches. Germline CDR1 reads MNHEY; CDR2 reads SMNVEV (reference sequence). The CDR3 coding sequence is TGTGCCAGCAGTTTATCGGCCGGGAGGTCCGGGGGGGAGCAGTACTTC. As protein: CASSLSAGRSGGEQYF.

This clone was picked up a small number of times. One junction end does not reproduce the germline sequence, and a read error may be involved. This chain links TRBV30 with TRBJ1-6, with D uncertain. Germline-derived CDR1 and CDR2 are GTSNPN and SVGIG (reference sequence). The length of the CDR3 is 11 residues. CDR3 protein: CAWSRGETAGF. The CDR3 DNA reads as TGTGCCTGGAGTCGAGGAGAGACCGCGGGCTTT.

In DNA form, the CDR3 reads TGTGCCATCAGTGAACGGAGGGTAGCTGGGACAGATACGCAGTATTTT. It encodes CAISERRVAGTDTQYF. The J gene is TRBJ2-3, the V gene TRBV10-3; tentatively, D is TRBD2 (6 bases). CDR3 length: 16 residues. V lost 3 bases and J lost 3, with 16 bases in between. Germline CDR1 reads ENHRY; CDR2 reads SYGVKD.

The CDR3 loop is CAWSVGERYSGANVLTF. CDR3 DNA: TGTGCCTGGAGTGTCGGTGAACGATACTCTGGGGCCAACGTCCTGACTTTC. The J gene is TRBJ2-6, the V gene TRBV30; no clear D. Per the germline V gene, CDR1 is GTSNPN and CDR2 is SVGIG (reference sequence). The CDR3 consists of 17 residues. Trimming shortened V by 0 bases and J by 0 bases, and 12 bases separated the two germline ends.

The genes are TRBV6-4 and TRBJ1-1; D is possibly TRBD1 (6 bases). The CDR3 is 14 residues long. CDR1 MRHNA and CDR2 SNTAGT come from the germline V gene. The V end was cut by 2 bases, the J end by 8 bases, with 15 bases between. CDR3 protein: CASSDTLAGAEAFF. The DNA of the CDR3 is TGTGCCAGCAGTGACACTTTAGCGGGGGCAGAAGCTTTCTTT.

The chain recombines TRBV7-9 with TRBJ2-1; 9 nucleotides agree with TRBD2. Trimming at V came to 5 bases and at J to 8 bases, leaving 13 bases not matched to a gene. The CDR3 has 16 amino acids. CDR1 is SEHNR and CDR2 is FQNEAQ in the germline V gene (reference sequence). CDR3 DNA sequence: TGTGCCAGCAGCGCACTCCCGGGACTAGCTAGTGATGAGCAGTTCTTC. Encoded protein: CASSALPGLASDEQFF.

This rearrangement joins TRBV5-4 to TRBJ2-7, with 8 bases matching TRBD1. V shed 3 bases, J shed 2 bases, and the junction held 10 bases outside the gene matches. Germline-derived CDR1 and CDR2 are SGHNT and YYREEE (reference sequence). This CDR3 contains 16 residues. The CDR3, as DNA: TGTGCCAGCAGCTGGAGGGCAGGGGGCGGTCCCTACGAGCAGTACTTC. Translation: CASSWRAGGGPYEQYF.

This clone was picked up a small number of times. CDR3 nucleotides: TGTGCCAGCAGCCAAGACGGTCGATTACTGGCGCAGTATTTT. Its protein product is CASSQDGRLLAQYF. The chain combines TRBV14 with TRBJ2-3; D not certain. The ends were cut back, 0 bases at V and 10 bases at J, with 14 bases in the middle. CDR3 length: 14 residues. Germline V gives CDR1 SGHDN, CDR2 FVKESK.